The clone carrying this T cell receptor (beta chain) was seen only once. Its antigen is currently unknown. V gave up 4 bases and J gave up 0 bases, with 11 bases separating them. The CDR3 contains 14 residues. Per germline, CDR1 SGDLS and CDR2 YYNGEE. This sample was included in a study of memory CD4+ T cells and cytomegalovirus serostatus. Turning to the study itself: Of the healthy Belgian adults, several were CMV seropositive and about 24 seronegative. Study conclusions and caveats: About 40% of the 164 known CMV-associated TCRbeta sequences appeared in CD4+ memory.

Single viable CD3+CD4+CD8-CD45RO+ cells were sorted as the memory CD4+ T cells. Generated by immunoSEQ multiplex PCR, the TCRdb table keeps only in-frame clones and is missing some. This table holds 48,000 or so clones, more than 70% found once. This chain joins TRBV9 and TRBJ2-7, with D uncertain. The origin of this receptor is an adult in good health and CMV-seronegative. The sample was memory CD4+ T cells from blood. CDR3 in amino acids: CASSPHPTSYEQYF. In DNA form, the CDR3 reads TGTGCCAGCAGCCCACATCCTACCTCCTACGAGCAGTACTTC.